What follows is one T cell receptor (beta chain) and its context. Its specificity is unknown. The data were taken from a study of cytomegalovirus exposure and HLA in healthy donors. Study as a whole: From HLA-typed donors, an early data release held 70 million to 100 million unique TCRs.

Vbeta (60) and Jbeta (13) primers were used in the PCR. Generated by immunoSEQ multiplex PCR, the TCRdb table keeps only in-frame clones and is missing some. The sample shows around 150,000 clones, about 86% of them seen only once. Study-level points and caveats: The study recorded some 160 TCR beta chains that were cytomegalovirus-associated. Previously analyzed data showed that most TCR beta V segments were productive at a frequency of about 87% or about 30%.

CDR1 is SGDLS and CDR2 is YYNGEE in the germline V gene. V was pared by 0 bases and J by 10 bases, with 6 bases between. CDR3 length: 11 amino acids. This sequence joins TRBV9 and TRBJ2-3; TRBD2 might be the D (6 bases). What was sequenced was PBMCs. This sequence was found in a woman aged 18-29 years in good health and CMV-seronegative. The CDR3 sequence is CASSVGGAQYF. DNA for the CDR3: TGTGCCAGCAGCGTAGGGGGGGCGCAGTATTTT.